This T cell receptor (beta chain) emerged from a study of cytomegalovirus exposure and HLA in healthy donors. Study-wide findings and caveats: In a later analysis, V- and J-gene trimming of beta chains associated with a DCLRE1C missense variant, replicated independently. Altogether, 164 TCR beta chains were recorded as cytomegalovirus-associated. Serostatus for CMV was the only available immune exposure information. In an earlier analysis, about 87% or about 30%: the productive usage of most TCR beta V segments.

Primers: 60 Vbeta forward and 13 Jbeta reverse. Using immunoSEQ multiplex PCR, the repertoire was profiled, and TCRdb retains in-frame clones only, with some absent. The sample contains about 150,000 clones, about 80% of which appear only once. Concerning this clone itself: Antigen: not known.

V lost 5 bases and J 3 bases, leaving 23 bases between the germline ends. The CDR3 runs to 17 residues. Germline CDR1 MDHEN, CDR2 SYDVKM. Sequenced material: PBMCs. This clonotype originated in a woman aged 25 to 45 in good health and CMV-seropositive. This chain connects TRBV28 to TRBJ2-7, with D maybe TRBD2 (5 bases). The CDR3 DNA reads TGTGCCAGCAGTCGGCCCTACGTAGATCGGGCGGGCTACGAGCAGTACTTC. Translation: CASSRPYVDRAGYEQYF.